This passage covers 20 T cell receptor beta chains from one sample sequenced in a study of blood T cell repertoires in COVID-19. Method: immunoSEQ multiplex PCR; TCRdb's copy keeps in-frame clones and lacks some. The repertoire includes 450,000 or so clones, about 88% of them detected once, and 0.8% to 0.9% sits in the top ten. Sequences were obtained from peripheral blood. The source of these receptors is a man younger than 35 with COVID-19, enrolled during active disease.

The V and J genes are TRBV2 and TRBJ2-7, with 9 bases fitting TRBD2. CDR3 size: 16 residues. Trimming removed 8 bases from V and 4 bases from J; junction bases left unmatched: 15. Germline loops: CDR1 SNHLY, CDR2 FYNNEI. The CDR3, as DNA: TGTGCCAGCCTATCTTTTCCGACTAGCGGACAGTACGAGCAGTACTTC. It yields the protein CASLSFPTSGQYEQYF.

This clone was picked up one time. The chain links TRBV19 to TRBJ1-5; 8 nucleotides match TRBD1. V lost 4 bases and J lost 5; bases outside the gene matches: 4. The length of the CDR3 is 14 residues. Germline V CDR1 and CDR2: LNHDA, SQIVND (reference sequence). CDR3 sequence: CASSTPQGDQPQHF. The CDR3 region has the DNA TGTGCCAGTAGTACACCACAGGGGGATCAGCCCCAGCATTTT.

The rearrangement uses TRBV5-4 and TRBJ2-1, with a weak D call TRBD1 (6 bases). CDR1 is SGHNT and CDR2 is YYREEE in the germline V gene (reference sequence). The CDR3 contains 13 residues. Trimming pared 4 bases from V and 5 bases from J, leaving 10 bases between. The CDR3 reads CASSPTGHNEQFF. The CDR3 coding sequence is TGTGCCAGCAGCCCGACAGGACACAATGAGCAGTTCTTC.

The chain has TRBV3-1 (or the pseudogene TRBV3-2) and TRBJ1-2; 7 bases map to TRBD1. V trimming: 1 base; J trimming: 8 bases; junction bases outside the gene matches: 7. Germline V gene sequence: CDR1 LGHDT, CDR2 YNNKEL (reference sequence). The CDR3 is 14 residues long. In DNA form, the CDR3 reads TGTGCCAGCAGCCAAGGTGGGGCAGGGGGAGGCTACACCTTC. Its protein product is CASSQGGAGGGYTF.

The chain joins TRBV24-1 to TRBJ2-1; 11 bases line up with TRBD1. Germline trimming cut 6 bases from V and 7 bases from J; bases unmatched to any gene: 7. The CDR3 has 15 residues. Looked up from germline, CDR1 is KGHDR and CDR2 is SFDVKD. The CDR3 reads CATSTYGQGANEQFF. DNA of the CDR3: TGTGCCACCAGTACATACGGACAGGGGGCAAATGAGCAGTTCTTC.

This chain connects TRBV2 to TRBJ2-7, with 10 bases that match TRBD1. CDR3 length equals 14 residues. CDR1 and CDR2 (germline): SNHLY, FYNNEI. Losses at the gene ends were 5 bases for V and 4 bases for J; bases not matched to a gene: 5. The CDR3 nucleotides are TGTGCCAGCAGTCCGGACAGGGGGAGGTACGAGCAGTACTTC. Its translation is CASSPDRGRYEQYF.

The rearrangement uses TRBV5-1 and TRBJ2-5; 11 bases fit TRBD1. The V segment lost 8 bases and the J segment 5 bases; nucleotides outside the gene matches: 5. The CDR3 is 13 amino acids. In germline, CDR1 is SGHRS, CDR2 YFSETQ. CDR3 loop: CASGQGARETQYF. Written as DNA, the CDR3 is TGCGCCAGTGGACAGGGGGCGCGGGAGACCCAGTACTTC. Together with reference TRBV5-1 and TRBJ2-5, the CDR3 gives the full variable domain: KAGVTQTPRYLIKTRGQQVTLSCSPISGHRSVSWYQQTPGQGLQFLFEYFSETQRNKGNFPGRFSGRQFSNSRSEMNVSTLELGDSALYLCASGQGARETQYFGPGTRLLVL.

The V call is TRBV5-1, the J call TRBJ2-3; D gene unclear. The CDR3 loop spans 15 amino acids. The germline gives CDR1 SGHRS, CDR2 YFSETQ. Trimming shortened V by 0 bases and J by 6 bases, and 14 bases separated the two germline ends. The CDR3 coding sequence is TGCGCCAGCAGCTTGGGAGCAGCGTTGTTTGATACGCAGTATTTT. This encodes CASSLGAALFDTQYF.

The rearrangement joins TRBV28 to TRBJ1-3; tentative D call: TRBD1 (6 bases). In germline, CDR1 is MDHEN, CDR2 SYDVKM. V shed 6 bases and J shed 2 bases, with 17 bases lying between them. The CDR3 covers 16 residues. CDR3 sequence (DNA): TGTGCCAGCAGCGTACAGGGTGCCTCCCCTGGAAACACCATATATTTT. Translation gives CASSVQGASPGNTIYF.

Concerning this clone: Additional DNA sequences in this sample encode the identical CDR3. The chain employs TRBV27 and TRBJ1-5, with 9 bases fitting TRBD1. This CDR3 has 16 amino acids. Germline V lookup: CDR1 MNHEY, CDR2 SMNVEV (reference sequence). The ends lost 5 bases at V and 1 base at J; junction bases unmatched: 6. CDR3 in amino acids: CASSPLDRGSNQPQHF. Written as DNA, the CDR3 is TGTGCCAGCAGTCCCTTAGACAGGGGGAGCAATCAGCCCCAGCATTTT.

The chain has TRBV27 and TRBJ2-1; D gene ambiguous. Germline CDR1 is MNHEY and CDR2 is SMNVEV (reference sequence). Trimming removed 2 bases at V and 6 bases at J, with 23 bases between. The CDR3 is 18 amino acids. The CDR3 reads CASSLDFPHTERGNEQFF. The CDR3, as DNA: TGTGCCAGCAGTTTAGATTTTCCCCACACGGAACGAGGCAATGAGCAGTTCTTC.

V usage is TRBV6-2 or TRBV6-3 and J usage is TRBJ2-7; possible D gene TRBD2, 6 bases. Germline V gene data show CDR1 as MNHEY and CDR2 as SVGEGT. V was cut by 2 bases and J by 6 bases, with 11 bases left in between. CDR3 length: 13 residues. The CDR3 nucleotides are TGTGCCAGCAGTTACGGCCGGAGGGGCGAGCAGTACTTC. Protein: CASSYGRRGEQYF.

In this sample, this clone turned up a few times. The chain links TRBV5-4 to TRBJ2-7, with 7 bases matching TRBD2. The germline gives CDR1 SGHNT, CDR2 YYREEE (reference sequence). The J segment lost 10 bases and the V segment lost 3 bases, leaving 7 bases of the junction unmatched. This CDR3 spans 12 amino acids. CDR3 DNA sequence: TGTGCCAGCAGCTCCCCGACTAGCATACAGTACTTC. Its translation is CASSSPTSIQYF.

The V call is TRBV15, the J call TRBJ2-1; 14 bases match TRBD2. The germline CDR1 and CDR2 sequences are LNHNV and YYDKDF (reference sequence). The CDR3 is 14 amino acids. The V and J ends lost 5 bases and 9 bases, in that order; junction bases with no gene match: 3. The DNA of the CDR3 is TGTGCCACCAGCGGGACTAGCGGGGGTTCTGAGCAGTTCTTC. Amino acid sequence: CATSGTSGGSEQFF.

This clone occurred a few times. The same CDR3 is also encoded by other DNA sequences in this sample. The chain joins TRBV5-1 to TRBJ2-1; D call uncertain. With 4 bases removed from V and 5 bases from J, the gap between germline ends came to 10 bases. The germline V gene has CDR1 SGHRS and CDR2 YFSETQ. The CDR3 is made up of 13 amino acids. CDR3: CASSLMAHNEQFF. CDR3 coding DNA: TGCGCCAGCAGCCTGATGGCCCACAATGAGCAGTTCTTC.

This chain connects TRBV5-8 to TRBJ2-7; 11 bases fit TRBD2. Per germline, CDR1 SGHTS and CDR2 YDEGEE. This CDR3 has 16 amino acids. Trimming at V came to 4 bases and at J to 1 base, leaving 7 bases not matched to a gene. The CDR3 sequence is CASSPPSGRRSYEQYF. CDR3 sequence (DNA): TGTGCCAGCAGCCCCCCTAGCGGGAGGAGGTCCTACGAGCAGTACTTC.

The sample holds one count of this clone. CDR3 DNA sequence: TGCGCCAGCAGCTTGGCGCTAGCGGGGACCTACGAGCAGTACTTC. This gives the protein CASSLALAGTYEQYF. V gene TRBV5-1 combines with J gene TRBJ2-7, with TRBD2 identical over 9 bases. CDR3 length equals 15 residues. Germline CDR1 SGHRS, CDR2 YFSETQ. Germline trimming cut 0 bases from V and 2 bases from J; bases unmatched to any gene: 3.

The rearrangement uses TRBV21-1 and TRBJ2-7; the D call in the table, TRBD2, was not verified against the DNA. TRBV21-1 is marked as a pseudogene. The length of the CDR3 is 14 residues. This CDR3 reads CASSIQREWDEQYF. The CDR3, as DNA: TGTGCCAGCAGCATCCAGCGGGAGTGGGACGAGCAGTACTTC.

The genes are TRBV19 and TRBJ2-1; maybe TRBD1 (6 bases). Trimming removed 1 base at V and 8 bases at J, with 9 bases between. The CDR3 length is 13 residues. CDR1 and CDR2 (germline): LNHDA, SQIVND (reference sequence). The CDR3 region is CASSIVSGDEQFF. The CDR3 bases are TGTGCCAGTAGTATAGTGTCAGGGGATGAGCAGTTCTTC.

V usage is TRBV15 and J usage is TRBJ1-1; 9 bases fit TRBD1. The CDR3 has 15 amino acids. V shed 0 bases, J shed 4 bases, and the junction held 3 bases outside the gene matches. Per germline, CDR1 LNHNV and CDR2 YYDKDF (reference sequence). CDR3 sequence: CATSRDTGGVTEAFF. CDR3 DNA: TGTGCCACCAGCAGAGATACAGGGGGCGTCACTGAAGCTTTCTTT.